These T cell receptor beta chains were read from a single sample in a study of regulatory T cells in long-lasting Graves disease. TCRdb reprocessed the multiplex PCR reads with MiXCR, giving one entry per CDR3 protein. The profile shows fewer than 450,000 distinct CDR3 sequences, about 20% of them singletons. The material was peripheral blood mononuclear cells (PBMCs), obtained when the disease was refractory, from a patient treated with antithyroid drugs. These receptors were collected from a female donor with Graves disease. Both conserved end residues are part of each CDR3. A D gene is named only where the DNA matches it firmly.

V: TRBV7-2
D: TRBD2
CDR3: CASSPTSGYQETQYF

V: TRBV12-3/TRBV12-4
D: TRBD2
CDR3: CASSFRGGAGVADTQYF

V: TRBV6-6
D: TRBD2
CDR3: CASSYSTGTSTADEQFF

V: TRBV5-4
D: TRBD2
CDR3: CASSLGLALETQYF

V: TRBV11-2
D: -
CDR3: CASSLVIGGSEAFF

V: TRBV13
D: -
CDR3: CASSQTGRAMNTEAFF

V: TRBV11-2
D: -
CDR3: CASSPDRTNTGELFF

V: TRBV6-1
D: TRBD1
CDR3: CASSDGGQVKGYTF

V: TRBV30
D: -
CDR3: CAWSVRAFF

V: TRBV29-1
D: -
CDR3: CSVSTWNTEAFF

V: TRBV12-3/TRBV12-4
D: TRBD2
CDR3: CASSLGTSGTSEQYF

V: TRBV28
D: -
CDR3: CASTRRRRGETQYF

V: TRBV7-2
D: TRBD1
CDR3: CASSLDVWGQGKPGANVLTF

V: TRBV27
D: -
CDR3: CASSLHPDSLTEAFF

V: TRBV27
D: -
CDR3: CAREQGQETQYF

V: TRBV27
D: TRBD2
CDR3: CASRRTSGTDTQYF

V: TRBV9
D: -
CDR3: CASSVSGANQETQYF

V: TRBV20-1
D: -
CDR3: CSARLVSYNEQFF

V: TRBV6-1
D: -
CDR3: CASSEAWGLGYTF

V: TRBV27
D: -
CDR3: CASSFSSALEETQYF

V: TRBV13
D: -
CDR3: CASSLEVTEAFF

V: TRBV28
D: TRBD1
CDR3: CASREQGAVYGYTF

V: TRBV20-1
D: -
CDR3: CSAYRRGSSSYEQYF

V: TRBV11-1
D: TRBD1
CDR3: CASSTPGQIYEQYF

V: TRBV11-2
D: TRBD2
CDR3: CASSYGLAGPDTQYF

V: TRBV7-9
D: -
CDR3: CASSLGAIKETQYF

V: TRBV7-7
D: TRBD1
CDR3: CASSPSDRVEETQYF

V: TRBV2
D: -
CDR3: CASRSRVGAFF

V: TRBV5-1
D: -
CDR3: CASAPSGVDTEAFF

V: TRBV12-3/TRBV12-4
D: -
CDR3: CASSIPAAKNIQYF

V: TRBV30
D: -
CDR3: CAWSRTYYEQYF

V: TRBV29-1
D: TRBD1
CDR3: CSVVTGYEQYF

V: TRBV28
D: TRBD1
CDR3: CASKDEDRGDYEQYF

V: TRBV30
D: -
CDR3: CAWSLRGSTKNIQYF

V: TRBV12-3/TRBV12-4
D: TRBD2
CDR3: CASSPAGDYNTGELFF

V: TRBV15
D: -
CDR3: CATRMNYGAKNIQYF

V: TRBV3-1
D: TRBD2
CDR3: CASSHRREVDGELFF

V: TRBV6-1
D: -
CDR3: CASRQDSPYGYTF

V: TRBV20-1
D: TRBD1
CDR3: CSAIGQGRSNQPQHF

V: TRBV11-2
D: -
CDR3: CASTISPIGETQYF

V: TRBV6-5
D: TRBD2
CDR3: CASSYSSREEEQYF

V: TRBV20-1
D: -
CDR3: CSARGQVVAGELFF

V: TRBV7-2
D: TRBD1
CDR3: CASSRRAGGTYEQYF

V: TRBV24-1
D: TRBD1
CDR3: CATSDSGQGGRETQYF

V: TRBV25-1
D: -
CDR3: CASSEPRAIEETQYF

V: TRBV28
D: -
CDR3: CASSPAAYGYTF

V: TRBV12-3/TRBV12-4
D: -
CDR3: CASSSGVTEAFF

V: TRBV20-1
D: -
CDR3: CSARVGTGYEQYF

V: TRBV10-3
D: -
CDR3: CAISVGRSLTDTQYF

V: TRBV29-1
D: -
CDR3: CSARPGGNEQFF

V: TRBV6-5
D: -
CDR3: CASSYSGFGTEAFF

V: TRBV28
D: -
CDR3: CASWGPPPQETQYF

V: TRBV30
D: -
CDR3: CAWSVGLGGGAYGYTF

V: TRBV12-3/TRBV12-4
D: -
CDR3: CASLAGIGGYTF

V: TRBV12-5
D: -
CDR3: CASARGGAGELFF

V: TRBV3-1
D: -
CDR3: CASSTQGNTGELFF

V: TRBV28
D: TRBD1
CDR3: CASREQGTTRGSQHF

V: TRBV7-6
D: TRBD2
CDR3: CASSTGLAGGQEQYF

V: TRBV20-1
D: TRBD1
CDR3: CSVKQGDTEAFF